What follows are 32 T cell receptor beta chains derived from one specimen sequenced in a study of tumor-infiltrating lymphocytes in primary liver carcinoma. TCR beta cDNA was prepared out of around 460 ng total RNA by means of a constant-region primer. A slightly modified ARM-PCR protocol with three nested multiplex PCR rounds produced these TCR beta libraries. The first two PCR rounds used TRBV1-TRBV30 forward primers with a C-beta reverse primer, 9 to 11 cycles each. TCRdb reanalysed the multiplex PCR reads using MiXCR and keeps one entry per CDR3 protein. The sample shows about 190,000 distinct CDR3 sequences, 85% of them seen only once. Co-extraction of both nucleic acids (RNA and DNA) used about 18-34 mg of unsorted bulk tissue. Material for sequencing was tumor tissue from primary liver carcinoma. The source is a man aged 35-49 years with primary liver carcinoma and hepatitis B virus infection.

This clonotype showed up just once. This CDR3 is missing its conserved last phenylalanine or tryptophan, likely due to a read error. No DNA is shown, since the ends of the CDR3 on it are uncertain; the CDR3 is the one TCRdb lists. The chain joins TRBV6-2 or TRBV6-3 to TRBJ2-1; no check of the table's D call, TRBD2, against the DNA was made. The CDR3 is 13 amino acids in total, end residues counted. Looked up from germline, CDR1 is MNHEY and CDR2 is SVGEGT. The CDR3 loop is CASSRLATNEEFY.

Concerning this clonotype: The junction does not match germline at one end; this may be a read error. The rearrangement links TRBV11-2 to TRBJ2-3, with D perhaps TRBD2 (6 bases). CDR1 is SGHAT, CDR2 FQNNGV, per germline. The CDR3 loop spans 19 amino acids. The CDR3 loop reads CASSRSPRLTGERADTRYF. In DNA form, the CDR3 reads TGTGCCAGCAGCCGATCGCCGAGACTAACGGGAGAGAGGGCAGATACGCGGTATTTT.

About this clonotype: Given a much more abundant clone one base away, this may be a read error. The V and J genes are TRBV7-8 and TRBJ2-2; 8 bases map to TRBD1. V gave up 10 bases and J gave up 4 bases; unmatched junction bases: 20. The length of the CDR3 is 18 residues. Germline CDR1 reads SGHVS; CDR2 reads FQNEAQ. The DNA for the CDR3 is TGTGCCAACAGACTAACCCCTCCGGGACAGGCTCCCACCGGGGAGCTGTTTTTT. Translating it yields CANRLTPPGQAPTGELFF. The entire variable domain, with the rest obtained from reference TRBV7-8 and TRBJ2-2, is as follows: GAGVSQSPRYKVAKRGQDVALRCDPISGHVSLFWYQQALGQGPEFLTYFQNEAQLDKSGLPSDRFFAERPEGSVSTLKIQRTQQEDSAVYLCANRLTPPGQAPTGELFFGEGSRLTVL.

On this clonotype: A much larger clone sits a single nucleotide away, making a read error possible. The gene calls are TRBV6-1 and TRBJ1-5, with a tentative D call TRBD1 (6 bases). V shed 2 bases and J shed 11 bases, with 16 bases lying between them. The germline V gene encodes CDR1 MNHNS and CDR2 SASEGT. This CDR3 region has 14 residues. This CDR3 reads CASSEPRGAKSQHF. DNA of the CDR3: TGTGCCAGCAGTGAACCCAGGGGCGCGAAGTCCCAGCATTTT.

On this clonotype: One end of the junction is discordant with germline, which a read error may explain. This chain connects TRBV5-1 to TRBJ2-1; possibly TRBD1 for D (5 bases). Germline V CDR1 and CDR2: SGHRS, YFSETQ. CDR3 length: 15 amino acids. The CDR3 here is CASSEDKGPYNEQFF. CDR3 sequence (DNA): TGCGCCAGCAGCGAGGACAAGGGCCCCTACAATGAGCAGTTCTTT.

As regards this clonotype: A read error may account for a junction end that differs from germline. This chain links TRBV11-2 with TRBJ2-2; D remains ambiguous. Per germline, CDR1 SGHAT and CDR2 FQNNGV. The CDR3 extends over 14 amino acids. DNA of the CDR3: TGTGCCGGCAGCACAGACTCGAACACAGGGGAGCTGTTTTTT. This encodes CAGSTDSNTGELFF.

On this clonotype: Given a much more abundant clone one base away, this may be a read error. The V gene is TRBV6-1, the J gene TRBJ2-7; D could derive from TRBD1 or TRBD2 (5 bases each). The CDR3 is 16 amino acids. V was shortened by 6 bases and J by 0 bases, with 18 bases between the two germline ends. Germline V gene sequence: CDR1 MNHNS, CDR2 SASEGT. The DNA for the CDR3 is TGTGCCAGCAGCCGGAGGTCCCCCGACAGCTCCTACGAGCAGTACTTC. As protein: CASSRRSPDSSYEQYF.

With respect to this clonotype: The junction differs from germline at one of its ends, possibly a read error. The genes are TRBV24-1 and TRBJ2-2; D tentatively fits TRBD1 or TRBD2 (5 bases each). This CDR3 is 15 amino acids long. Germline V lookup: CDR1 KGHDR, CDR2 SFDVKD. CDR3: CATSLIGTNTGELFF. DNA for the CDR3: TGTGCCACCAGTCTTATAGGGACGAACACAGGGGAGCTGTTTTTT.

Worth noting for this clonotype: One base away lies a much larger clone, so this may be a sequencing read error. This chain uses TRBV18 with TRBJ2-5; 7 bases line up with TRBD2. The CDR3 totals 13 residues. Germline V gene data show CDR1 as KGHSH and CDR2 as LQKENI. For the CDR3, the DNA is TGTACCAGCTCACCGGTAGCGGGAGAGACCCAGTACTTC. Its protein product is CTSSPVAGETQYF.

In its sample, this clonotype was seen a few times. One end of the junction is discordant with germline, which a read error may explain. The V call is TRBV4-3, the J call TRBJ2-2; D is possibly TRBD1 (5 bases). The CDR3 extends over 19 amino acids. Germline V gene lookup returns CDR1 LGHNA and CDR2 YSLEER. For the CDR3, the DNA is TGCGTCAGCAGCCCCCGAAGCCCGACAAGGGGCGGCTCAACCGGGGAGCTGTTTTTT. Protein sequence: CVSSPRSPTRGGSTGELFF.

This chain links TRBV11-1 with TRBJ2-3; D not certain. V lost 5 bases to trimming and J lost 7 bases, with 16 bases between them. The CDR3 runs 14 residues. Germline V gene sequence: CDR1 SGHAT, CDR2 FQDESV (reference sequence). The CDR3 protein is CASSPMGPFNTQYF. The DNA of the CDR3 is TGTGCCAGCAGCCCTATGGGCCCGTTTAATACGCAGTATTTT.

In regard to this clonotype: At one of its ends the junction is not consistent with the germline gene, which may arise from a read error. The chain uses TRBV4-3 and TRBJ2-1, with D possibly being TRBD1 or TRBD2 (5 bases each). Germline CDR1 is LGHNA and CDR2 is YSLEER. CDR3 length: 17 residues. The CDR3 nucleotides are TGCGCCAGTAGCCAAGATTTGGAGCAGGGACCTATCAATGAGCAGTTCTTC. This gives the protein CASSQDLEQGPINEQFF.

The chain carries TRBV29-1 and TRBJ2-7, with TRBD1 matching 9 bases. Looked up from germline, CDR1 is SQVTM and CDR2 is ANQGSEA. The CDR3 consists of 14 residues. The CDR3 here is CSVRVTGGKGEQYF. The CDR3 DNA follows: TGCAGTGTACGAGTTACAGGGGGCAAGGGCGAGCAGTACTTC.

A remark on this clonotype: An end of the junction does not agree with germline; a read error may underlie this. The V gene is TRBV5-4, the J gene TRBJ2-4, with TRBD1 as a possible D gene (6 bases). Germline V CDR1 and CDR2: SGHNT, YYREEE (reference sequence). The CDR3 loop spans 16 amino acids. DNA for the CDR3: TGTGCAAGCAGCTTGGGGGCTGTGGTAGCCATAAACATTCAGTACTTC. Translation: CASSLGAVVAINIQYF.

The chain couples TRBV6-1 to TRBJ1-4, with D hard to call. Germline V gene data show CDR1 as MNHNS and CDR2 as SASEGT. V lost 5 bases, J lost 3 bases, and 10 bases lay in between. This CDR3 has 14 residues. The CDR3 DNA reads TGTGCCAGCAGTAAAATGGACGCTAATGAAAAACTGTTTTTT. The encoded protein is CASSKMDANEKLFF.

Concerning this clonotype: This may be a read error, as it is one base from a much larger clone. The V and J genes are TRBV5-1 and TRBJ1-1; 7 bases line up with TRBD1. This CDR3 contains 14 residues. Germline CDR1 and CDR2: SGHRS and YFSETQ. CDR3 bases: TGCGCCAACAGCTTGGGACAGACGAACACTGAAGCTTTCTTT. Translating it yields CANSLGQTNTEAFF. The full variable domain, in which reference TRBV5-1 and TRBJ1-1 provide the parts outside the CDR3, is KAGVTQTPRYLIKTRGQQVTLSCSPISGHRSVSWYQQTPGQGLQFLFEYFSETQRNKGNFPGRFSGRQFSNSRSEMNVSTLELGDSALYLCANSLGQTNTEAFFGQGTRLTVV.

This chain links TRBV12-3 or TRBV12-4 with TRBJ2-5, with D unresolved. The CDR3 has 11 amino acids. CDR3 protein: CSNSREETQYF. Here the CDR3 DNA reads TGTTCCAACAGTAGGGAAGAGACCCAGTACTTC.

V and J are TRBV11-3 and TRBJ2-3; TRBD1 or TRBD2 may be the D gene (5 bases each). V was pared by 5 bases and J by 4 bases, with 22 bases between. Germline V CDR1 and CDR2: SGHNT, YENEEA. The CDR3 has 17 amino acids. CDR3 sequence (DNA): TGTGCCAGCAGCCCCGGGACCTTGAGAAGGGGCGCAGATACGCAGTATTTT. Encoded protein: CASSPGTLRRGADTQYF.

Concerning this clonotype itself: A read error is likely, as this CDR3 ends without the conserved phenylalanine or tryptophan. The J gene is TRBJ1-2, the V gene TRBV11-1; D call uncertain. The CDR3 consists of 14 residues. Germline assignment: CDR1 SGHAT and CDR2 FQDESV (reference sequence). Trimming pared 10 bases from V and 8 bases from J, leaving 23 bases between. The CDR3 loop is CANNLARQGGGYTL. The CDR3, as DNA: TGTGCCAACAACTTAGCGCGCCAAGGCGGAGGCTACACCTTA.

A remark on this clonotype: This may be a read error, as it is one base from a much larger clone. This CDR3 is CDTSLWGGLYGYTF. CDR3 DNA: TGTGACACCAGTTTATGGGGAGGCCTTTATGGCTACACCTTC. The J gene is TRBJ1-2, the V gene TRBV28, with D unclear. The CDR3 is made up of 14 amino acids. Germline V gene sequence: CDR1 MDHEN, CDR2 SYDVKM.

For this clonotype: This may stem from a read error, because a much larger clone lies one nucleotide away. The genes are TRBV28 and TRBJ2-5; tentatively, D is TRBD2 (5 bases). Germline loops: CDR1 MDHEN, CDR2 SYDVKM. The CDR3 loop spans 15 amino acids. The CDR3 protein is CVSSTPLASGGTQYF. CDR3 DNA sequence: TGTGTCAGCAGTACCCCTCTTGCGAGTGGAGGGACCCAGTACTTC.

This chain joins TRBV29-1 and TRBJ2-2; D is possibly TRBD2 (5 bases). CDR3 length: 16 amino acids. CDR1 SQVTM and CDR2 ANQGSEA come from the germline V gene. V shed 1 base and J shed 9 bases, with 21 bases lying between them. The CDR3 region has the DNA TGCAGCGTTGAAGTACTGGACTCTCAGATCACAAGGGAGCTGTTTTTT. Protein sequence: CSVEVLDSQITRELFF.

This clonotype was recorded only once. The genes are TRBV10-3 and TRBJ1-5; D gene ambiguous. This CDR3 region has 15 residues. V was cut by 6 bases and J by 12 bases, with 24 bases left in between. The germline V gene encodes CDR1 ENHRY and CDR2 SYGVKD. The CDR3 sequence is CAISPNKGGQQYQHF. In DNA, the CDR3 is TGTGCCATCAGCCCGAACAAAGGAGGGCAACAGTACCAGCATTTT.

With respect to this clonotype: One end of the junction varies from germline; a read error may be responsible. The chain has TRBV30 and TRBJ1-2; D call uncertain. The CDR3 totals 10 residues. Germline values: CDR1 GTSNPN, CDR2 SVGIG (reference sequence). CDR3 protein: CVWRPDGYIF. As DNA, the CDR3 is TGTGTCTGGAGACCGGATGGCTACATCTTC.

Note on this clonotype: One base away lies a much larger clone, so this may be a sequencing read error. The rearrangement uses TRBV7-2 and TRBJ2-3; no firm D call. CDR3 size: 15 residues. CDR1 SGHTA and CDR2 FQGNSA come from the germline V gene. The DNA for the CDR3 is TGTGCCAGCAGCTCTCCTCGACAAGAGCCAGATATGCAGTATTTT. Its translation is CASSSPRQEPDMQYF.

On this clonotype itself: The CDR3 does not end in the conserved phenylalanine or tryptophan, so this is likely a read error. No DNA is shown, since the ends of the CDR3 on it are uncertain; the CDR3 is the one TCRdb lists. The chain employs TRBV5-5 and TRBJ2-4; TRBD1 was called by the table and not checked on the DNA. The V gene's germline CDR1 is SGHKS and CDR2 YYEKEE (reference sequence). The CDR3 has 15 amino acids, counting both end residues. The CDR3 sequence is CASSSGGLAKNIQYL.

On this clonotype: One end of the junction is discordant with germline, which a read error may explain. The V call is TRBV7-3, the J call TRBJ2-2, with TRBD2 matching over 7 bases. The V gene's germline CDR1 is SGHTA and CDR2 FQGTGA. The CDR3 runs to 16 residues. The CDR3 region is CASSLNPGGMAGEMFF. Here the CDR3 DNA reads TGTGCCAGCAGCTTAAACCCCGGGGGGATGGCCGGGGAGATGTTTTTT.

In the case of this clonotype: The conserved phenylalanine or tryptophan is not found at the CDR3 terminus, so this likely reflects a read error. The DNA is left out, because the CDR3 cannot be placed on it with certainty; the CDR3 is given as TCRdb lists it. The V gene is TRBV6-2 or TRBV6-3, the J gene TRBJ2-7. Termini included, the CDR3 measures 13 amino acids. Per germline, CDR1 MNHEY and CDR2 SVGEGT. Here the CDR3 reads CASSYEVPYEQCS.

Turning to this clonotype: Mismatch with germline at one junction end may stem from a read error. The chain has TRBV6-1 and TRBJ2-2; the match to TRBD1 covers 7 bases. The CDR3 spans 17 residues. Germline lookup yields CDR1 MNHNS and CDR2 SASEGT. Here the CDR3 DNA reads TGTGCCAACAGTGCCCAAATTGGGACAGTTAACACCGGGGAGCCGTTTTTT. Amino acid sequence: CANSAQIGTVNTGEPFF.

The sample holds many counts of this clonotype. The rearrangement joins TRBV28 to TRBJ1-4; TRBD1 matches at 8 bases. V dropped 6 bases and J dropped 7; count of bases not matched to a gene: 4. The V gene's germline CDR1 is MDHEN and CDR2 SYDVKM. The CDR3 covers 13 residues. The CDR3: CASRQDRGEKLFF. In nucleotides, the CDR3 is TGTGCCAGCAGGCAAGACAGGGGTGAAAAACTGTTTTTT.

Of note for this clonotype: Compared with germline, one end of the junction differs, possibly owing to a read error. The CDR3 sequence is CASSFCPYNEQFF. CDR3 DNA: TGTGCCAGCAGCTTCTGTCCTTACAATGAGCAGTTCTTT. This rearrangement joins TRBV5-6 to TRBJ2-1; D is uncertain. Germline-derived CDR1 and CDR2 are SGHDT and YYEEEE. The CDR3 loop spans 13 amino acids.

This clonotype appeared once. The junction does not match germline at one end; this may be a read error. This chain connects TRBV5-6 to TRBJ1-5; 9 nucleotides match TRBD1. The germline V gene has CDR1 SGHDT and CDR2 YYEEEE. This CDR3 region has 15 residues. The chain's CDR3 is CGSSILDRGDQPQHF. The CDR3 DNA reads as TGTGGCAGCAGCATCTTGGACAGGGGCGATCAGCCCCAGCATTTT.